This TCR beta chain derives from a study of CD8 T cells in ankylosing spondylitis (dated by TCRdb to 2017 to 2019). Regarding the research as a whole: T cell receptor beta repertoires were profiled in healthy donors and ankylosing spondylitis patients so that disease-linked TCR variants could be found. The whole study cohort included over a hundred healthy donors and 25 ankylosing spondylitis patients. Samples of peripheral blood were taken, and for ankylosing spondylitis patients, synovial fluid was collected as well.

The germline V gene provides CDR1 SGHRS and CDR2 YFSETQ. The CDR3 goes from the cysteine to the phenylalanine over 15 residues. The CDR3 DNA has 45 bases and is translated from base 1. The trim is 5 bases for V and 7 bases for J, with a gap of 18 bases between the germline ends. This clonotype was seen many times. This clone's antigen is unknown. One base away there is no much larger clone; base qualities are not given. The sequencer listed for this sample is Illumina HiSeq 2500. Quantitative 5'-RACE with molecular barcodes was the method used to prepare the TCR beta libraries. On the study's bioinformatics: Disease-linked TCR variants were identified with a new computational method built on a probabilistic model of VDJ rearrangement. TCRdb applied fastp at Q25 and MiXCR to the public reads, then kept only in-frame beta chains. Each CDR3 protein gets just one entry, which takes the most common genes and DNA from the rows behind it. None of the V and J calls come from the authors' own analysis; TCRdb made them. In all, the sample holds some 95,000 distinct CDR3 sequences, and about 9% of those were seen once. The ten largest clonotypes hold 5.1% of the sample.

What the research found in general, with its limitations: The disease-linked clones had a CD8+ phenotype and were found at relatively low frequencies in peripheral blood. Some motif variants had previously been reported in the synovial fluid and blood of reactive arthritis patients, which suggests shared mechanisms of disease initiation. Significant enrichment of the disease-linked clones was reported in matched synovial fluid samples from ankylosing spondylitis patients. A TCR beta motif made up of several highly homologous amino acid variants appeared to be characteristic of blood from ankylosing spondylitis patients.

The sequencing input was blood, either unsorted or a sorted T cell fraction (not recorded which). The TCR comes from a male donor with ankylosing spondylitis or in good health (not recorded which). Here the chain combines TRBV5-1 and TRBJ2-2; TRBD1 is a possible D gene, resting on 6 matching bases. Read as DNA, the sequence is TGCGCCAGCAGGGATATCAGGGGAAAGGACGGGGAGCTGTTTTTT. This yields the protein CASRDIRGKDGELFF.